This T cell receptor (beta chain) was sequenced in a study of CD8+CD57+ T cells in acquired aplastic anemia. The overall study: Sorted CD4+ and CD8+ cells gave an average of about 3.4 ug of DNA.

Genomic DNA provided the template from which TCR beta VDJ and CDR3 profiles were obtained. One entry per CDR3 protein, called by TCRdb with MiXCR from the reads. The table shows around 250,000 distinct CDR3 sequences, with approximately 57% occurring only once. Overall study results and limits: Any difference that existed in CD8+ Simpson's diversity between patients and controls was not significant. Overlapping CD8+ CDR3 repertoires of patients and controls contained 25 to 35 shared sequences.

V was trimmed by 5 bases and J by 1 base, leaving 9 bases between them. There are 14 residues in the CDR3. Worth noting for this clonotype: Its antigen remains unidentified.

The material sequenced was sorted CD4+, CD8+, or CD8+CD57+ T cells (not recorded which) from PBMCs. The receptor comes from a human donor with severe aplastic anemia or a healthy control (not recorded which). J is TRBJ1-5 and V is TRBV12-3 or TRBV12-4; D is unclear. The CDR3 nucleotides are TGTGCCAGCAGTCTTACAATGAGCAATCAGCCCCAGCATTTT. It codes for CASSLTMSNQPQHF.